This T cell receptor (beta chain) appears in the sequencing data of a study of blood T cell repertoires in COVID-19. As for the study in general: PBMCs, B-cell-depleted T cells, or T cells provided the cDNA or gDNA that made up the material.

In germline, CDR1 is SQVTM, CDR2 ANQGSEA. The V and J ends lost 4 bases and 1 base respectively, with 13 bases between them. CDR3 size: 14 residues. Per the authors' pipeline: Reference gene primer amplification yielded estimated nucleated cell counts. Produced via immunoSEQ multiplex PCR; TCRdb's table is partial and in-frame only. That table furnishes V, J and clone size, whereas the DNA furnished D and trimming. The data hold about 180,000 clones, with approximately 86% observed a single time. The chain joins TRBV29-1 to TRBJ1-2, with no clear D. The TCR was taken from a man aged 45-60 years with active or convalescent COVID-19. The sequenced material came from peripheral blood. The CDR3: CSVAIGGNNYGYTF. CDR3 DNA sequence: TGCAGCGTTGCTATAGGAGGGAATAACTATGGCTACACCTTC.